Below, 7 T cell receptor beta chains from the same sample are listed, as sequenced in a study of blood T cell repertoires in COVID-19. Profiling relied on immunoSEQ multiplex PCR, and the TCRdb table lists in-frame clones only, not all of them. Of more than 95,000 clones in the sample, around 90% were seen once. Sequencing was performed on peripheral blood. These receptors all stem from a human donor in a cohort sampled during active COVID-19.

The chain links TRBV7-8 to TRBJ2-7; TRBD2 matches 12 bases. The CDR3 totals 14 residues. V trimming: 5 bases; J trimming: 3 bases; junction bases outside the gene matches: 2. CDR1 SGHVS and CDR2 FQNEAQ come from the germline V gene. In DNA form, the CDR3 reads TGTGCCAGCAGCATGACTAGCGGGGGCTACGAGCAGTACTTC. Its translation: CASSMTSGGYEQYF. The complete variable domain, with remaining parts taken from reference TRBV7-8 and TRBJ2-7, reads GAGVSQSPRYKVAKRGQDVALRCDPISGHVSLFWYQQALGQGPEFLTYFQNEAQLDKSGLPSDRFFAERPEGSVSTLKIQRTQQEDSAVYLCASSMTSGGYEQYFGPGTRLTVT.

The chain employs TRBV6-6 and TRBJ2-7; 12 positions agree with TRBD1. Looked up from germline, CDR1 is MNHNY and CDR2 is SVGAGI (reference sequence). This CDR3 has 14 amino acids. The DNA of the CDR3 is TGTGCGACCGCGGGGGACAGGGGGCGGTACGAGCAGTACTTC. Protein sequence: CATAGDRGRYEQYF.

The gene calls are TRBV11-2 and TRBJ1-2, with 7 bases aligning to TRBD1. Germline assignment: CDR1 SGHAT and CDR2 FQNNGV. J lost 1 base, V lost 6 bases, and 14 bases had no gene match. CDR3 length: 17 amino acids. The CDR3 region is CASRFGLRDRLNYGYTF. Here the CDR3 DNA reads TGTGCCAGCAGATTTGGCCTGAGGGACAGACTTAACTATGGCTACACCTTC.

V usage is TRBV19 and J usage is TRBJ1-1; D unresolved. CDR3 length equals 13 residues. Trimming pared 6 bases from V and 1 base from J, leaving 9 bases between. Germline V lookup: CDR1 LNHDA, CDR2 SQIVND (reference sequence). The CDR3 loop reads CASSLSENTEAFF. CDR3 sequence (DNA): TGTGCCAGTAGCCTTTCAGAGAACACTGAAGCTTTCTTT.

This chain links TRBV4-1 with TRBJ2-1; 8 nucleotides line up with TRBD2. CDR3 length: 17 amino acids. The germline V gene has CDR1 MGHRA and CDR2 YSYEKL. V was pared by 2 bases and J by 8 bases, with 14 bases of the junction left unmatched. This CDR3 is CASSQFATGTRGDEQFF. CDR3 DNA sequence: TGCGCCAGCAGCCAATTCGCAACCGGGACTAGGGGGGATGAGCAGTTCTTC.

This clone was counted a few times. J is TRBJ2-6 and V is TRBV6-2 or TRBV6-3; tentatively, D is TRBD1 (5 bases). The CDR3 runs to 16 residues. The V end lost 5 bases, the J end lost 1 base, and 12 bases lay between the germline ends. From germline, CDR1 is MNHEY and CDR2 SVGEGT. For the CDR3, the DNA is TGTGCCAGCAGTCGGACATCCAGGTCTGGGGCCAACGTCCTGACTTTC. This translates into CASSRTSRSGANVLTF.

The V and J genes are TRBV28 and TRBJ2-7, with TRBD1 matching 10 bases. CDR1 is MDHEN and CDR2 is SYDVKM in the germline V gene. V lost 3 bases and J lost 3; bases outside the gene matches: 8. There are 16 residues in the CDR3. The CDR3 DNA reads as TGTGCCAGCAGTTTGGTACTCCGGACAGGGGGCTACGAGCAGTACTTC. It specifies CASSLVLRTGGYEQYF.